This entry describes one TCR beta chain. This sample stems from a study of shared clonotypes between healthy human individuals. The V and J ends lost 5 bases and 7 bases respectively, with 12 bases between them. Germline V gene sequence: CDR1 MGHRA, CDR2 YSYEKL. The CDR3 extends over 14 amino acids. Every immunoSEQ plate was one replicate of a subset's evenly spread DNA. The protocol was immunoSEQ multiplex PCR, while the TCRdb copy is restricted to in-frame clones and leaves out a portion. The repertoire holds some 1,100,000 clones, about 84% seen once, with under 0.6% in the top ten. The sample comprised memory CD4+ T cells from PBMCs. Subset defined: CD45RA-negative fraction. The V and J genes are TRBV4-1 and TRBJ1-6; D gene ambiguous. This receptor was taken from a man aged 18-30 years in good health. Some clones in this sample may be carry-over from other donors' samples. For the CDR3, the DNA is TGCGCCAGCAGCGAAACGGCCGGGAATTCACCCCTCCACTTT. Protein product: CASSETAGNSPLHF.